Below, 8 T cell receptor beta chains from the same sample are listed, as sequenced in a study of patients and donors after allogeneic stem cell transplantation. TCRdb ran MiXCR on the RT-PCR reads and lists one entry per CDR3 protein. The table shows 200,000 to 250,000 distinct CDR3 sequences, with 13% to 15% occurring only once. The sample comprised blood, either unsorted or a sorted T cell fraction (not recorded which). The receptor source for this set is a human donor who was either an allogeneic HSCT recipient or a stem cell or donor lymphocyte infusion donor (not recorded which). It is not recorded whose cells these are; they may come from a transplant donor.

The rearrangement links TRBV11-2 to TRBJ2-1; TRBD1 or TRBD2 may be the D gene (5 bases each). The germline CDR1 and CDR2 sequences are SGHAT and FQNNGV. The germline V and J ends were trimmed by 5 bases and 6 bases, with 23 bases remaining between them. This CDR3 has 17 residues. CDR3 DNA: TGTGCCAGCAGCGACCTTGGGGGTCAGACCCATCTCAATGAGCAGTTCTTC. As protein: CASSDLGGQTHLNEQFF.

This clonotype was picked up many times. The chain has TRBV20-1 and TRBJ2-1; D possibly corresponds to TRBD1 (5 bases). Germline loops: CDR1 DFQATT, CDR2 SNEGSKA (reference sequence). V was clipped by 3 bases and J by 9 bases, with 9 bases between them. There are 11 residues in the CDR3. CDR3 DNA: TGCAGTGCTAGTCTCAGGGCTGAGCAGTTCTTC. Residues: CSASLRAEQFF.

This chain connects TRBV5-4 to TRBJ2-5; the D is unclear. The CDR3 loop spans 15 amino acids. V was trimmed by 3 bases and J by 4 bases, leaving 16 bases between them. The germline V gene encodes CDR1 SGHNT and CDR2 YYREEE (reference sequence). CDR3 sequence: CASSSAFRERETQYF. The CDR3 DNA sequence: TGTGCCAGCAGCTCCGCTTTCCGAGAGCGAGAGACCCAGTACTTC.

The chain joins TRBV5-4 to TRBJ1-2, with D perhaps matching TRBD1 (5 bases). The germline gives CDR1 SGHNT, CDR2 YYREEE (reference sequence). This CDR3 comprises 13 residues. The V and J ends lost 0 bases and 7 bases respectively, with 10 bases between them. The CDR3 DNA sequence: TGTGCCAGCAGCTTGGGGGGGATGGTTGGCTACACCTTC. This encodes CASSLGGMVGYTF. The whole variable domain, remainder taken from reference TRBV5-4 and TRBJ1-2, is ETGVTQSPTHLIKTRGQQVTLRCSSQSGHNTVSWYQQALGQGPQFIFQYYREEENGRGNFPPRFSGLQFPNYSSELNVNALELDDSALYLCASSLGGMVGYTFGSGTRLTVV.

The genes are TRBV19 and TRBJ1-5; possible D gene TRBD1, 5 bases. Germline assignment: CDR1 LNHDA and CDR2 SQIVND (reference sequence). The CDR3 is made up of 15 amino acids. V lost 3 bases, J lost 7 bases, and 16 bases lay in between. The CDR3 DNA reads TGTGCCAGTAGTATTCGCAGGGTAGGTCCCCAGCCCCAGCATTTT. Protein: CASSIRRVGPQPQHF.

This clonotype was found a few times. The V and J genes are TRBV5-1 and TRBJ1-2, with D possibly matching TRBD1 (5 bases). Germline V gene sequence: CDR1 SGHRS, CDR2 YFSETQ. The CDR3 runs to 13 residues. Trimming removed 1 base at V and 4 bases at J, with 8 bases between. In DNA form, the CDR3 reads TGCGCCAGCAGCTTGCCGGGGGGCTATGGCTACACCTTC. It yields the protein CASSLPGGYGYTF.

V usage is TRBV5-1 and J usage is TRBJ1-1; 8 bases fit TRBD1. V lost 6 bases and J lost 4; bases outside the gene matches: 8. The CDR3 has 14 amino acids. Looked up from germline, CDR1 is SGHRS and CDR2 is YFSETQ. The DNA of the CDR3 is TGCGCCAGCAAACAGGGGGAAGGGGCCACTGAAGCTTTCTTT. As protein: CASKQGEGATEAFF.

This clonotype was found many times. CDR3 loop: CASSLDNLNTGELFF. In nucleotides, the CDR3 is TGCGCCAGCAGCCTTGATAACCTGAACACCGGGGAGCTGTTTTTT. The genes are TRBV5-1 and TRBJ2-2, with D unclear. This CDR3 spans 15 amino acids. Germline loops: CDR1 SGHRS, CDR2 YFSETQ. Trimming pared 4 bases from V and 1 base from J, leaving 11 bases between.